Shown below are 27 T cell receptor beta chains from a single sample sequenced in a study of blood T cell repertoires in COVID-19. Repertoires were generated with immunoSEQ multiplex PCR, while TCRdb's copy carries only in-frame clones and drops some. The sample yields about 250,000 clones, 84% seen once. The sample was PBMCs or T cells enriched from blood (not recorded which). These receptors came from a man aged 50 or older who had recovered from COVID-19.

The chain uses TRBV18 and TRBJ2-7; D not certain. Germline assignment: CDR1 KGHSH and CDR2 LQKENI. The V end was cut by 4 bases, the J end by 2 bases, with 9 bases between. This CDR3 comprises 13 residues. The CDR3 reads CASSQTSTYEQYF. In DNA, the CDR3 is TGTGCCAGCTCACAGACATCGACCTACGAGCAGTACTTC.

This clone has at least ten counts. The chain carries TRBV9 and TRBJ2-7; 8 bases align to TRBD2. Per the germline V gene, CDR1 is SGDLS and CDR2 is YYNGEE. The CDR3 has 14 amino acids. The V and J ends lost 3 bases and 3 bases, in that order; junction bases with no gene match: 5. As DNA, the CDR3 is TGTGCCAGCAGCGCGGGACTAGTTAGCTACGAGCAGTACTTC. Its translation is CASSAGLVSYEQYF.

The V gene is TRBV18, the J gene TRBJ1-1, with D uncertain. The CDR3 spans 14 residues. Trimming took off 3 bases at V and 5 bases at J, with 13 bases between the two ends. Per the germline V gene, CDR1 is KGHSH and CDR2 is LQKENI. CDR3 in amino acids: CASSPSPPETEAFF. Written as DNA, the CDR3 is TGTGCCAGCTCACCTTCCCCGCCCGAGACTGAAGCTTTCTTT. Full variable domain (remainder filled in from reference TRBV18 and TRBJ1-1): NAGVMQNPRHLVRRRGQEARLRCSPMKGHSHVYWYRQLPEEGLKFMVYLQKENIIDESGMPKERFSAEFPKEGPSILRIQQVVRGDSAAYFCASSPSPPETEAFFGQGTRLTVV.

This clone has only one observation. The rearrangement links TRBV30 to TRBJ1-1; D might be TRBD1 (5 bases). V lost 5 bases to trimming and J lost 3 bases, with 19 bases between them. The CDR3 has 15 amino acids. From germline, CDR1 is GTSNPN and CDR2 SVGIG (reference sequence). CDR3 in DNA: TGTGCCTGGGGCGCGGGGAGGGGTCGGCACACTGAAGCTTTCTTT. Translation: CAWGAGRGRHTEAFF.

The chain joins TRBV19 to TRBJ1-2, with 12 bases identical to TRBD1. CDR1 LNHDA and CDR2 SQIVND come from the germline V gene (reference sequence). The CDR3 is 16 residues long. V lost 6 bases to trimming and J lost 4 bases; unmatched junction nucleotides: 9. This chain's CDR3 is CASSQYGTGGSYGYTF. CDR3 in DNA: TGTGCCAGTAGCCAATACGGGACAGGGGGCAGCTATGGCTACACCTTC.

The V gene is TRBV11-1, the J gene TRBJ2-1, with 14 bases lining up with TRBD2. The CDR3 is 16 amino acids. The germline CDR1 and CDR2 sequences are SGHAT and FQDESV (reference sequence). The V gene end was trimmed by 5 bases and the J gene end by 7 bases; junction bases not matched to a gene: 7. The CDR3 loop reads CASSETGTSGRNEQFF. The CDR3 DNA reads TGTGCCAGCAGCGAAACCGGGACTAGCGGGAGAAATGAGCAGTTCTTC. The full variable domain, its missing parts supplied by reference TRBV11-1 and TRBJ2-1, is EAEVAQSPRYKITEKSQAVAFWCDPISGHATLYWYRQILGQGPELLVQFQDESVVDDSQLPKDRFSAERLKGVDSTLKIQPAELGDSAMYLCASSETGTSGRNEQFFGPGTRLTVL.

The rearrangement joins TRBV11-2 to TRBJ2-3; 10 bases map to TRBD2. With 2 bases clipped from V and 8 bases from J, the junction kept 7 bases outside the gene matches. The CDR3 has 15 residues. Germline CDR1 and CDR2: SGHAT and FQNNGV. The chain's CDR3 is CASSLSLAGVGTQYF. For the CDR3, the DNA is TGTGCCAGCAGCTTATCGCTAGCGGGAGTCGGTACGCAGTATTTT.

The rearrangement joins TRBV19 to TRBJ1-5, with 8 bases aligning to TRBD1. V dropped 8 bases and J dropped 7; count of bases not matched to a gene: 4. The CDR3 is made up of 12 amino acids. Germline V CDR1 and CDR2: LNHDA, SQIVND (reference sequence). The CDR3 loop is CASGQGRQPQHF. The DNA for the CDR3 is TGTGCCAGTGGACAGGGAAGGCAGCCCCAGCATTTT.

The J gene is TRBJ1-2, the V gene TRBV7-9, with 9 positions matching TRBD1. Germline CDR1 SEHNR, CDR2 FQNEAQ (reference sequence). This CDR3 spans 13 amino acids. The trim removed 7 bases at V and 4 bases at J, leaving 4 bases unmatched. Written as DNA, the CDR3 is TGTGCCAGCACCCCGACAGGGGGCTATGGCTACACCTTC. It codes for CASTPTGGYGYTF. The variable domain in full, completed from reference TRBV7-9 and TRBJ1-2, reads DTGVSQNPRHKITKRGQNVTFRCDPISEHNRLYWYRQTLGQGPEFLTYFQNEAQLEKSRLLSDRFSAERPKGSFSTLEIQRTEQGDSAMYLCASTPTGGYGYTFGSGTRLTVV.

CDR3 nucleotide sequence: TGTGCCAGCAGCGTGACAGTTGAACGATCCGGGGCCAACGTCCTGACTTTC. This translates into CASSVTVERSGANVLTF. The chain recombines TRBV9 with TRBJ2-6; D might be TRBD1 (5 bases). The CDR3 length is 17 residues. V lost 2 bases, J lost 4 bases, and 16 bases lay in between. Germline assignment: CDR1 SGDLS and CDR2 YYNGEE.

The chain uses TRBV20-1 and TRBJ2-7, with no clear D. The ends were cut back, 7 bases at V and 2 bases at J, with 12 bases in the middle. Germline V lookup: CDR1 DFQATT, CDR2 SNEGSKA (reference sequence). This CDR3 is 12 amino acids long. CDR3 sequence (DNA): TGCAGTGTTAGTTCAGGAACCTACGAGCAGTACTTC. As protein: CSVSSGTYEQYF.

The CDR3 loop is CASKPVISYEQYF. CDR3 sequence (DNA): TGTGCCAGTAAGCCCGTTATCTCCTACGAGCAGTACTTC. The chain has TRBV28 and TRBJ2-7; the D is unclear. This CDR3 is 13 amino acids long. Germline CDR1 is MDHEN and CDR2 is SYDVKM. Trimming took off 9 bases at V and 0 bases at J, with 12 bases between the two ends.

The chain recombines TRBV7-2 with TRBJ1-6; TRBD1 might be the D (6 bases). The germline gives CDR1 SGHTA, CDR2 FQGNSA. V was pared by 8 bases and J by 6 bases, with 17 bases between. The CDR3 covers 15 residues. The CDR3 here is CASGVPGQFNSPLHF. CDR3 sequence (DNA): TGTGCCAGCGGAGTACCGGGACAATTTAATTCACCCCTCCACTTT.

The V and J genes are TRBV28 and TRBJ2-3, with 7 bases aligning to TRBD2. CDR3 length: 15 residues. V lost 4 bases to trimming and J lost 6 bases; unmatched junction nucleotides: 10. The germline V gene encodes CDR1 MDHEN and CDR2 SYDVKM. CDR3 sequence (DNA): TGTGCCAGCAGTTCCCGCGGGAGTACGAAGGATACGCAGTATTTT. This gives the protein CASSSRGSTKDTQYF.

The rearrangement joins TRBV7-6 to TRBJ2-1; 10 bases are shared with TRBD2. V shed 1 base, J shed 3 bases, and the junction held 3 bases outside the gene matches. This CDR3 is built from 16 residues. Germline V gene lookup returns CDR1 SGHVS and CDR2 FNYEAQ. CDR3 sequence (DNA): TGTGCCAGCAGCTTAGTGCCTAGCGGGGGCTACAATGAGCAGTTCTTC. Translating it yields CASSLVPSGGYNEQFF.

This clone appeared a few times. J is TRBJ1-3 and V is TRBV30, with TRBD1 as a possible D gene (6 bases). CDR1 and CDR2 from the germline V gene are GTSNPN and SVGIG (reference sequence). This CDR3 has 15 residues. V was pared by 5 bases and J by 0 bases, with 14 bases between. CDR3: CAWSRGTGSGNTIYF. The CDR3 bases are TGTGCCTGGTCTAGGGGGACGGGCTCTGGAAACACCATATATTTT.

This clone occurred a few times. The identical CDR3 is also encoded by other nucleotide sequences in the sample. The rearrangement uses TRBV19 and TRBJ2-7; 8 nucleotides line up with TRBD1. Germline V gene sequence: CDR1 LNHDA, CDR2 SQIVND (reference sequence). V trimming: 5 bases; J trimming: 4 bases; junction bases outside the gene matches: 4. This CDR3 spans 13 amino acids. CDR3: CASSRDRGYEQYF. The CDR3, as DNA: TGTGCCAGTAGTCGCGACAGGGGTTACGAGCAGTACTTC.

The chain joins TRBV27 to TRBJ2-2; TRBD2 matches at 15 bases. The CDR3 runs 15 residues. Germline V gives CDR1 MNHEY, CDR2 SMNVEV (reference sequence). Trimming took 7 bases from V and 8 from J; bases not matched to a gene: 5. Written as DNA, the CDR3 is TGTGCCAGCATCGGACTAGCGGGAGGGAGAGGGGAGCTGTTTTTT. Translating gives CASIGLAGGRGELFF.

This rearrangement joins TRBV3-1 (or the pseudogene TRBV3-2) to TRBJ1-6, with 7 bases matching TRBD1. Germline-derived CDR1 and CDR2 are LGHDT and YNNKEL (reference sequence). Trimming at V came to 7 bases and at J to 0 bases, leaving 6 bases not matched to a gene. This CDR3 spans 16 amino acids. The CDR3 here is CASKPTGSSYNSPLHF. For the CDR3, the DNA is TGTGCCAGCAAACCGACAGGGAGCTCCTATAATTCACCCCTCCACTTT.

This clone was observed a few times. The V gene is TRBV18, the J gene TRBJ2-3, with no clear D. V lost 5 bases, J lost 2 bases, and 17 bases lay in between. The CDR3 loop spans 16 amino acids. Germline lookup yields CDR1 KGHSH and CDR2 LQKENI. The CDR3 loop reads CASSTLQTTTTDTQYF. The CDR3, as DNA: TGTGCCAGCTCAACACTTCAAACGACAACCACAGATACGCAGTATTTT.

The V call is TRBV5-1, the J call TRBJ1-1; no clear D. V was cut by 4 bases and J by 2 bases, with 9 bases left in between. The CDR3 has 13 residues. Per germline, CDR1 SGHRS and CDR2 YFSETQ. CDR3 loop: CASSQMRNTEAFF. The CDR3 DNA is TGCGCCAGCAGCCAAATGAGAAACACTGAAGCTTTCTTT.

V gene TRBV6-5 combines with J gene TRBJ2-5, with TRBD1 matching 11 bases. The germline V gene encodes CDR1 MNHEY and CDR2 SVGAGI. With V trimmed by 3 bases and J by 7 bases, 7 bases remained unmatched. This CDR3 has 15 amino acids. In DNA form, the CDR3 reads TGTGCCAGCAGTTATCCCGGGACAGGGGGTAGGACCCAGTACTTC. Translated: CASSYPGTGGRTQYF.

The rearrangement joins TRBV23-1 to TRBJ2-3, with D maybe TRBD1 (7 bases). TRBV23-1 is an open reading frame, and its role is uncertain. CDR3 length: 14 residues. V was trimmed by 4 bases and J by 4 bases, leaving 12 bases between them. The CDR3 DNA sequence: TGCGCCAGCAGTCGGGCAGGGGGGTCAGATACGCAGTATTTT. Translating it yields CASSRAGGSDTQYF.

The chain links TRBV5-1 to TRBJ1-2; 8 bases match TRBD1. Germline V gene sequence: CDR1 SGHRS, CDR2 YFSETQ. J gave up 8 bases and V 0 bases, and 3 bases lay outside the gene matches. This CDR3 has 13 residues. The CDR3 spells CASSLAQGGGYTF. The CDR3 DNA follows: TGCGCCAGCAGCTTGGCACAGGGGGGCGGCTACACCTTC.

The chain employs TRBV27 and TRBJ2-3; 7 bases match TRBD2. Germline V lookup: CDR1 MNHEY, CDR2 SMNVEV (reference sequence). The V gene end was trimmed by 3 bases and the J gene end by 10 bases; junction bases not matched to a gene: 16. The CDR3 is 16 residues long. This chain's CDR3 is CASSFRGVGLQAAQYF. CDR3 nucleotide sequence: TGTGCCAGCAGTTTCCGGGGGGTTGGCTTACAAGCTGCGCAGTATTTT.

CDR3 coding DNA: TGTGCCAGCAGCCAAGACCTACGAGCTGTCTATGGCTACACCTTC. It encodes CASSQDLRAVYGYTF. V usage is TRBV4-2 and J usage is TRBJ1-2; D call uncertain. With 0 bases removed from V and 4 bases from J, the gap between germline ends came to 12 bases. The CDR3 totals 15 residues. Germline V gene lookup returns CDR1 LGHNA and CDR2 YNFKEQ.

The chain has TRBV3-1 (or the pseudogene TRBV3-2) and TRBJ2-7; 7 bases agree with TRBD2. V lost 1 base and J lost 6; bases outside the gene matches: 15. This CDR3 has 17 amino acids. Germline lookup yields CDR1 LGHDT and CDR2 YNNKEL (reference sequence). The CDR3 nucleotides read TGTGCCAGCAGCCAAGGGGGGTCGGGGGGAGCGGACGGCGAGCAGTACTTC. The encoded protein is CASSQGGSGGADGEQYF.